The rows below give T cell receptor beta chains drawn from one sample of a study of cytomegalovirus exposure and HLA in healthy donors. Sequencing used immunoSEQ multiplex PCR; TCRdb keeps in-frame clones, though not all of them. The repertoire includes 190,000 or so clones, around 79% of them detected once, and 0.35% to 0.5% sits in the top ten. The sequenced material came from PBMCs. The receptor source for this set is a male donor in good health and CMV-seropositive. Both conserved end residues are part of each CDR3. A D gene is named only where the DNA matches it firmly. For some rows the clone size is stated as once, few or many, or as a class when expanded; others skip it.

TRBJ1-5	NA	NA	TRBV14	TGTGCCAGCAACCCAAGCCGGGACACCCCTCAGCCCCAGCATTTT	CASNPSRDTPQPQHF
TRBJ2-7	NA	NA	TRBV4-3	TGCGCCAGCTCACCAGGTTACGGGGGCTACGAGCAGTACTTC	CASSPGYGGYEQYF
TRBJ2-1	TRBD2	NA	TRBV16	TGTGCCAGCAGCCGTCTGAGCGGGATTTACAATGAGCAGTTCTTC	CASSRLSGIYNEQFF
TRBJ2-7	TRBD2	NA	TRBV30	TGTGCCTGGAGCGGTAGACGTGGGAGGGCTTACGAGCAGTACTTC	CAWSGRRGRAYEQYF
TRBJ2-3	NA	NA	TRBV5-1	TGCGCCAGCAGCTTGACGATGACACTTAAATCCGATACGCAGTATTTT	CASSLTMTLKSDTQYF
TRBJ1-6	NA	few	TRBV27	TGTGCCAGCAGTAGCCTTGGTAGAAGCTCCTATAATTCACCCCTCCACTTT	CASSSLGRSSYNSPLHF
TRBJ2-1	TRBD1	NA	TRBV5-6	TGTGCCAGCAGCACAAAGGACAGGGCTACTGAGCAGTTCTTC	CASSTKDRATEQFF
TRBJ1-1	NA	NA	TRBV9	TGTGCCAGCAGCGGGACGGGCAGGGGATCGAACACTGAAGCTTTCTTT	CASSGTGRGSNTEAFF
TRBJ1-1	TRBD1	few	TRBV7-2	TGTGCCAGCAGTCGAGAAGACAGGGGGTCTATAGCGGAAGCTTTCTTT	CASSREDRGSIAEAFF
TRBJ1-2	NA	NA	TRBV15	TGTGCCACCAGCAGAGCCCTAGGTGGCTACACCTTC	CATSRALGGYTF
TRBJ2-6	TRBD2	few	TRBV7-9	TGTGCCAGCAGCTTAACTAGCGGGCCCTCTGGGGCCAACGTCCTGACTTTC	CASSLTSGPSGANVLTF
TRBJ1-5	NA	NA	TRBV7-3	TGTGCCAGCAGCTTAGGATATCGAGGGAGGCGCCAGCATTTT	CASSLGYRGRRQHF
TRBJ1-4	TRBD1	NA	TRBV7-2	TGTGCCAGCAGCTTAGACGAGACAGGGGATGAAAAACTGTTTTTT	CASSLDETGDEKLFF
TRBJ2-3	TRBD2	few	TRBV5-1	TGCGCCAGCAGCTTGGCTACTAGCGGGGGCCGCACAGATACGCAGTATTTT	CASSLATSGGRTDTQYF
TRBJ2-7	NA	NA	TRBV4-3	TGCGCCAGCAGCCAAGAGGGGCTCTACGAGCAGTACTTC	CASSQEGLYEQYF
TRBJ2-7	TRBD1	NA	TRBV10-3	TGTGCCACCGAAGTGGGACAGACCTACGAGCAGTACTTC	CATEVGQTYEQYF
TRBJ1-1	TRBD1	NA	TRBV27	TGTGCCAGCAGACCGGACAGGGTGAACACTGAAGCTTTCTTT	CASRPDRVNTEAFF